The 29 T cell receptor beta chains given below trace back to one sample, sequenced in a study of T cell repertoires in cytomegalovirus infection. The antigens of these receptors remain unknown. In TCRdb, the reads were re-called with MiXCR into one record per CDR3 protein. The sample records some 900,000 distinct CDR3 sequences, approximately 32% being singletons. The sequencing here drew on cultured CD8+ T cells from PBMCs, taken from culture after CMV antigen stimulation. The receptors were gathered from a human donor in good health (CMV status not recorded). Some clones in this sample may be carry-over from other donors' samples.

CDR3 sequence reads: CASNLDGDSNQPQHF. In nucleotides, the CDR3 is TGTGCCAGCAATTTGGACGGGGATAGCAATCAGCCCCAGCATTTT. The V gene is TRBV6-6, the J gene TRBJ1-5, with D unclear. Trimming left V 7 bases short and J 0 bases short, with 13 bases between. The CDR3 has 15 residues. Per the germline V gene, CDR1 is MNHNY and CDR2 is SVGAGI (reference sequence).

The V call is TRBV12-3 or TRBV12-4, the J call TRBJ1-2, with unresolved D. V was shortened by 3 bases and J by 0 bases, with 8 bases between the two germline ends. The CDR3 is made up of 14 amino acids. The CDR3 protein is CASSFKTPNYGYTF. The DNA for the CDR3 is TGTGCCAGCAGTTTCAAGACACCTAACTATGGCTACACCTTC.

The CDR3 region is CASSFYGERETQYF. CDR3 nucleotides: TGCGCCAGCAGCTTTTACGGTGAGAGAGAGACCCAGTACTTC. The genes are TRBV5-1 and TRBJ2-5; D is ambiguous. Per germline, CDR1 SGHRS and CDR2 YFSETQ. V shed 2 bases and J shed 4 bases, with 12 bases lying between them. This CDR3 has 14 residues.

This clonotype was seen just once. This chain uses TRBV5-1 with TRBJ2-7, with TRBD1 matching 9 bases. The V gene end was trimmed by 5 bases and the J gene end by 2 bases; junction bases not matched to a gene: 8. Germline CDR1 and CDR2: SGHRS and YFSETQ. The CDR3 is 15 residues long. CDR3 bases: TGCGCCAGCAGAACCGGGACAGGGAACGCCTACGAGCAGTACGTC. It is translated as CASRTGTGNAYEQYV.

As for this clonotype: A read error is likely, as this CDR3 ends without the conserved phenylalanine or tryptophan. The chain employs TRBV11-1 and TRBJ2-1; 7 nucleotides agree with TRBD1. The junction had 10 bases not matched to a gene; V was cut back by 7 bases and J by 7 bases. CDR1 is SGHAT, CDR2 FQDESV, per germline (reference sequence). This CDR3 spans 14 amino acids. CDR3 nucleotide sequence: TGTGCCAGCACCCTAAGGGGGCTCGGGAATGAGCAGTTCCTC. Amino acid sequence: CASTLRGLGNEQFL.

The chain couples TRBV19 to TRBJ1-2; no firm D call. The germline V and J ends were trimmed by 3 bases and 1 base, with 12 bases remaining between them. In germline, CDR1 is LNHDA, CDR2 SQIVND (reference sequence). This CDR3 comprises 15 residues. CDR3 loop: CASSILGDFNYGYTF. The CDR3 DNA sequence: TGTGCCAGTAGTATTTTAGGCGACTTTAACTATGGCTACACCTTC.

Only a few counts were recorded for this clonotype. The chain joins TRBV11-2 to TRBJ2-6; a weak D match, TRBD1 (6 bases). CDR3 size: 15 residues. The V and J ends lost 8 bases and 2 bases respectively, with 13 bases between them. Germline V gene sequence: CDR1 SGHAT, CDR2 FQNNGV. This chain's CDR3 is CASPQGTTGANVLTF. DNA for the CDR3: TGTGCCAGCCCCCAAGGGACAACTGGGGCCAACGTCCTGACTTTC. Looking up the rest from reference TRBV11-2 and TRBJ2-6 gives the full variable domain: EAGVAQSPRYKIIEKRQSVAFWCNPISGHATLYWYQQILGQGPKLLIQFQNNGVVDDSQLPKDRFSAERLKGVDSTLKIQPAKLEDSAVYLCASPQGTTGANVLTFGAGSRLTVL.

This clonotype was seen at least ten times. The rearrangement joins TRBV7-8 to TRBJ1-5, with no clear D. Germline V gene lookup returns CDR1 SGHVS and CDR2 FQNEAQ. Between the trimmed V and J ends, which lost 5 bases and 7 bases, there was a span of 15 bases. The CDR3 covers 14 residues. The CDR3 nucleotides are TGTGCCAGCAGCCTAATAGACTCGAACCAGCCCCAGCATTTT. It specifies CASSLIDSNQPQHF.

CDR3: CSVDRTGDPQYF. The CDR3 DNA is TGCAGCGTTGATCGGACAGGGGATCCTCAGTACTTC. The gene calls are TRBV29-1 and TRBJ2-5, with 9 bases matching TRBD1. CDR1 is SQVTM, CDR2 ANQGSEA, per germline. The CDR3 contains 12 residues. The trim removed 3 bases at V and 11 bases at J, leaving 7 bases unmatched.

At least ten counts were recorded for this clonotype. The chain carries TRBV7-2 and TRBJ2-1, with D perhaps matching TRBD2 (7 bases). The CDR3 has 16 residues. Trimming removed 1 base from V and 3 bases from J, with 13 bases in between. Per germline, CDR1 SGHTA and CDR2 FQGNSA. The CDR3 spells CASSLGRGPFYNEQFF. CDR3 bases: TGTGCCAGCAGCTTAGGGCGGGGGCCCTTCTACAATGAGCAGTTCTTC.

The chain joins TRBV7-9 to TRBJ2-7, with D perhaps TRBD1 (5 bases). The CDR3 runs 14 residues. In germline, CDR1 is SEHNR, CDR2 FQNEAQ (reference sequence). V shed 5 bases and J shed 0 bases, with 11 bases lying between them. This CDR3 is CASSDSKYSYEQYF. The CDR3 region has the DNA TGTGCCAGCAGCGACAGCAAGTACTCCTACGAGCAGTACTTC.

The table lists this clonotype with many counts. The chain is built from TRBV6-2 or TRBV6-3 and TRBJ1-5, with TRBD1 matching over 7 bases. The length of the CDR3 is 14 residues. The V gene's germline CDR1 is MNHEY and CDR2 SVGEGT. The junction had 9 bases not matched to a gene; V was cut back by 7 bases and J by 6 bases. CDR3 sequence: CASTRDRWGQPQHF. The CDR3 region has the DNA TGTGCCAGCACCCGGGACAGATGGGGTCAGCCCCAGCATTTT.

This clonotype was seen a handful of times. The rearrangement joins TRBV6-5 to TRBJ2-5; a weak D match, TRBD2 (5 bases). Germline loops: CDR1 MNHEY, CDR2 SVGAGI. The CDR3 has 15 residues. Trimming removed 0 bases at V and 3 bases at J, with 11 bases between. Here the CDR3 DNA reads TGTGCCAGCAGTTACTCACAGCGACTAAAAGAGACCCAGTACTTC. Protein sequence: CASSYSQRLKETQYF.

The chain combines TRBV4-1 with TRBJ2-7, with D possibly matching TRBD2 (5 bases). This CDR3 has 14 residues. Germline CDR1 is MGHRA and CDR2 is YSYEKL. V lost 3 bases to trimming and J lost 0 bases, with 9 bases between them. CDR3: CASSHAGSSYEQYF. The CDR3 DNA is TGCGCCAGCAGCCATGCGGGTAGCTCCTACGAGCAGTACTTC.

This clonotype was seen a handful of times. The chain carries TRBV5-1 and TRBJ1-4; TRBD1 is a possible D gene (5 bases). Germline values: CDR1 SGHRS, CDR2 YFSETQ. CDR3 length: 14 residues. V was trimmed by 4 bases and J by 5 bases, leaving 12 bases between them. The CDR3 sequence: CASSPDIQNEKLFF. CDR3 DNA sequence: TGCGCCAGCAGCCCGGACATCCAAAATGAAAAACTGTTTTTT.

The chain is built from TRBV9 and TRBJ2-5; D call uncertain. Germline V CDR1 and CDR2: SGDLS, YYNGEE. This CDR3 region has 14 residues. The germline V and J ends were trimmed by 3 bases and 3 bases, with 12 bases remaining between them. For the CDR3, the DNA is TGTGCCAGCAGCGAGTGGGCAGCAGAAGAGACCCAGTACTTC. It codes for CASSEWAAEETQYF.

CDR3 protein: CASSLQMGSDNEQFF. The CDR3 nucleotides are TGTGCCAGCAGCCTACAGATGGGATCGGACAATGAGCAGTTCTTC. This chain uses TRBV4-2 with TRBJ2-1, with D unresolved. With 4 bases removed from V and 5 bases from J, the gap between germline ends came to 15 bases. This CDR3 is 15 amino acids long. Germline V gives CDR1 LGHNA, CDR2 YNFKEQ.

In its sample, this clonotype was seen once. The V and J genes are TRBV6-2 or TRBV6-3 and TRBJ2-7, with 12 bases lining up with TRBD1. The CDR3 runs to 16 residues. Trimming removed 2 bases from V and 4 bases from J; junction bases left unmatched: 6. CDR1 and CDR2 from the germline V gene are MNHEY and SVGEGT. DNA of the CDR3: TGTGCCAGCAGTTACCCCGGGACAGGGGGCTTTTACGAGCAGTACGTC. Protein product: CASSYPGTGGFYEQYV.

The V gene is TRBV20-1, the J gene TRBJ1-4, with D perhaps TRBD1 (6 bases). CDR3 length: 17 residues. Looked up from germline, CDR1 is DFQATT and CDR2 is SNEGSKA (reference sequence). Trimming cost V 1 base and J 5 bases, with 20 bases left between them. CDR3 DNA sequence: TGCAGTGCTAGAGTCATCCCGGCGGACAGCCAAAATGAAAAACTGTTTTTT. Translating gives CSARVIPADSQNEKLFF.

Ten or more counts support this clonotype. The chain couples TRBV7-2 to TRBJ2-5, with D possibly being TRBD2 (6 bases). Between the trimmed V and J ends, which lost 8 bases and 1 base, there was a span of 11 bases. CDR3 size: 13 residues. Germline V CDR1 and CDR2: SGHTA, FQGNSA. CDR3 amino acids: CASGGWFQETQYF. DNA of the CDR3: TGTGCCAGCGGAGGGTGGTTCCAAGAGACCCAGTACTTC.

This clonotype was counted many times. The chain carries TRBV7-8 and TRBJ2-7; the match to TRBD2 covers 7 bases. J lost 2 bases, V lost 5 bases, and 9 bases had no gene match. The CDR3 sequence is 15 residues long. CDR1 is SGHVS, CDR2 FQNEAQ, per germline. The CDR3 is CASSPTGTTPYEQYF. DNA for the CDR3: TGTGCCAGCAGCCCAACCGGGACTACGCCCTACGAGCAGTACTTC. Looking up the rest from reference TRBV7-8 and TRBJ2-7 gives the full variable domain: GAGVSQSPRYKVAKRGQDVALRCDPISGHVSLFWYQQALGQGPEFLTYFQNEAQLDKSGLPSDRFFAERPEGSVSTLKIQRTQQEDSAVYLCASSPTGTTPYEQYFGPGTRLTVT.

This clonotype is a singleton in its sample. The chain employs TRBV7-9 and TRBJ2-7, with D possibly being TRBD1 (6 bases). The CDR3 covers 17 residues. Trimming pared 2 bases from V and 0 bases from J, leaving 17 bases between. Germline lookup yields CDR1 SEHNR and CDR2 FQNEAQ (reference sequence). The CDR3 here is CASSLYRDPNFSYEQYF. The CDR3 nucleotides are TGTGCCAGCAGCTTATACAGGGACCCAAACTTCTCCTACGAGCAGTACTTC.

The chain employs TRBV7-9 and TRBJ1-5, with D possibly matching TRBD1 (5 bases). V shed 1 base and J shed 5 bases, with 12 bases lying between them. This CDR3 has 15 residues. Germline V gives CDR1 SEHNR, CDR2 FQNEAQ (reference sequence). The CDR3 bases are TGTGCCAGCAGCTTAGGGGGGTACGGTGATCAGCCCCAGCATTTT. Residues: CASSLGGYGDQPQHF.

The chain joins TRBV20-1 to TRBJ1-2; weak D call: TRBD1 (5 bases). V was trimmed by 7 bases and J by 0 bases, leaving 21 bases between them. CDR3 length: 16 amino acids. Germline V CDR1 and CDR2: DFQATT, SNEGSKA (reference sequence). The CDR3 spells CSGGEKRDEPNYGYTF. DNA for the CDR3: TGCAGTGGAGGGGAAAAAAGGGATGAGCCTAACTATGGCTACACCTTC.

Written as DNA, the CDR3 is TGTGCCAGCAACCCCGCCGACAGTACCTACTCTGGGGCCAACGTCCTGACTTTC. Translating it yields CASNPADSTYSGANVLTF. The rearrangement joins TRBV7-9 to TRBJ2-6, with a possible D match to TRBD1 (5 bases). The germline CDR1 and CDR2 sequences are SEHNR and FQNEAQ (reference sequence). V dropped 7 bases and J dropped 0 bases, with 19 bases sitting between them. The CDR3 has 18 amino acids.

The chain has TRBV6-5 and TRBJ2-1; D perhaps matches TRBD2 (8 bases). Germline assignment: CDR1 MNHEY and CDR2 SVGAGI. There are 17 residues in the CDR3. V was trimmed by 4 bases and J by 4 bases, leaving 20 bases between them. CDR3 sequence reads: CASSSRGAGGLYNEQFF. The CDR3 nucleotides are TGTGCCAGCAGTTCCAGGGGGGCGGGGGGCCTTTACAATGAGCAGTTCTTC.

This clonotype showed up just once. In DNA form, the CDR3 reads TGTGCCAGCAGCCCGGGGGTTCGCTGGGACACCGGGGAGCTGTTTTTT. Translated: CASSPGVRWDTGELFF. The genes are TRBV5-7 and TRBJ2-2, with D maybe TRBD2 (6 bases). Being an ORF, TRBV5-7 has a function that is uncertain. V was clipped by 4 bases and J by 3 bases, with 16 bases between them. The CDR3 sequence is 16 residues long.

This clonotype showed up just once. The chain employs TRBV19 and TRBJ1-1; D possibly corresponds to TRBD1 (6 bases). The germline CDR1 and CDR2 sequences are LNHDA and SQIVND (reference sequence). This CDR3 spans 16 amino acids. V lost 1 base and J lost 6, with 18 bases in between. The CDR3 protein is CASSIGWGQGLPEAFF. In DNA, the CDR3 is TGTGCCAGTAGTATAGGGTGGGGGCAGGGGTTGCCTGAAGCTTTCTTT.

This clonotype was detected only a few times. The CDR3 is CASSSGPSGQARYGYTF. The CDR3 coding sequence is TGTGCCAGCAGTTCTGGTCCCTCGGGACAGGCCCGCTATGGCTACACCTTC. This chain uses TRBV27 with TRBJ1-2; 8 bases align to TRBD1. The CDR3 covers 17 residues. Trimming took 4 bases from V and 4 from J; bases not matched to a gene: 14. Germline CDR1 reads MNHEY; CDR2 reads SMNVEV (reference sequence).